The clone carrying this TCR beta chain was observed once. Both 60 Vbeta primers and 13 Jbeta primers went into the PCR. The assay was immunoSEQ multiplex PCR, and TCRdb's table has in-frame clones only and misses some. This sample has roughly 220,000 clones, with 80% to 90% found just once. The data originate from a study of cytomegalovirus exposure and HLA in healthy donors. Study as a whole: In terms of ancestry, the Caucasian-associated cluster contained about four fifths of the roughly 400 genotyped donors.

The sequencing input was PBMCs. The clonotype originates from a man aged 25 to 45 in good health and CMV-seronegative.

CDR3 sequence: CASSLQGAQTNTGELFF. The CDR3 nucleotides read TGTGCCAGCAGCTTACAGGGGGCTCAAACCAACACCGGGGAGCTGTTTTTT. This rearrangement joins TRBV7-6 to TRBJ2-2; 8 bases agree with TRBD1. J gave up 2 bases and V 2 bases, and 7 bases lay outside the gene matches. The CDR3 runs to 17 residues. Germline V gives CDR1 SGHVS, CDR2 FNYEAQ.